The rows below give T cell receptor beta chains drawn from one sample of a study of blood T cell repertoires in COVID-19. Sequencing used immunoSEQ multiplex PCR; TCRdb keeps in-frame clones, though not all of them. The table includes over 75,000 clones, about 91% detected once. The sequencing sample was made of peripheral blood. These receptors all stem from a woman aged 80 or over with active COVID-19. The CDR3 runs from the conserved cysteine through the conserved F or W. The order of the fields is CDR3 protein, CDR3 DNA, clone size, J gene, V gene, CDR3 length, D gene. D genes are given only for firm matches. Only some rows state a clone size, as once, few, many or a class for expanded clones.

CDR3 protein: CASSGTSGRMVDTQYF
CDR3 DNA: TGTGCCAGCAGTGGGACTAGCGGGAGAATGGTAGATACGCAGTATTTT
clone size: .
J gene: TRBJ2-3
V gene: TRBV6-2/TRBV6-3
CDR3 length: 16
D gene: TRBD2

CDR3 protein: CARDRGVTDTQYF
CDR3 DNA: TGCGCCAGGGACAGGGGGGTCACAGATACGCAGTATTTT
clone size: .
J gene: TRBJ2-3
V gene: TRBV23-1
CDR3 length: 13
D gene: TRBD1

CDR3 protein: CASSYPPSGRTDTQYF
CDR3 DNA: TGTGCCAGCAGCTACCCCCCTAGCGGACGCACAGATACGCAGTATTTT
clone size: .
J gene: TRBJ2-3
V gene: TRBV7-9
CDR3 length: 16
D gene: TRBD2

CDR3 protein: CASSREGPEAFF
CDR3 DNA: TGCGCCAGCAGCCGGGAGGGGCCTGAAGCTTTCTTT
clone size: .
J gene: TRBJ1-1
V gene: TRBV5-1
CDR3 length: 12
D gene: .

CDR3 protein: CASSDPGTSGRSEQFF
CDR3 DNA: TGTGCCAGTAGTGATCCCGGGACTAGCGGGAGAAGTGAGCAGTTCTTC
clone size: .
J gene: TRBJ2-1
V gene: TRBV19
CDR3 length: 16
D gene: TRBD2

CDR3 protein: CASSPPTGKADNEQFF
CDR3 DNA: TGCGCCAGCAGCCCCCCGACGGGGAAGGCGGACAATGAGCAGTTCTTC
clone size: .
J gene: TRBJ2-1
V gene: TRBV4-3
CDR3 length: 16
D gene: .

CDR3 protein: CSATTAGEETQYF
CDR3 DNA: TGCAGCGCAACGACGGCGGGGGAAGAGACCCAGTACTTC
clone size: few
J gene: TRBJ2-5
V gene: TRBV29-1
CDR3 length: 13
D gene: TRBD2

CDR3 protein: CASSSGGAGANVLTF
CDR3 DNA: TGCGCCAGCAGCTCTGGAGGGGCTGGGGCCAACGTCCTGACTTTC
clone size: .
J gene: TRBJ2-6
V gene: TRBV5-1
CDR3 length: 15
D gene: .

CDR3 protein: CASSYSSASYNEQFF
CDR3 DNA: TGTGCCAGCAGTTACTCCAGCGCCTCCTACAATGAGCAGTTCTTC
clone size: .
J gene: TRBJ2-1
V gene: TRBV6-6
CDR3 length: 15
D gene: .

CDR3 protein: CASSIRWTSGKAARTGELFF
CDR3 DNA: TGTGCCAGTAGTATACGGTGGACTAGCGGGAAGGCAGCAAGGACCGGGGAGCTGTTTTTT
clone size: .
J gene: TRBJ2-2
V gene: TRBV19
CDR3 length: 20
D gene: TRBD2

CDR3 protein: CASSPRGDGAGANVLTF
CDR3 DNA: TGTGCCAGCAGCCCCCGAGGTGACGGGGCTGGGGCCAACGTCCTGACTTTC
clone size: .
J gene: TRBJ2-6
V gene: TRBV7-6
CDR3 length: 17
D gene: .

CDR3 protein: CATSDPDRENQPQHF
CDR3 DNA: TGTGCCACCAGTGATCCGGACAGGGAGAATCAGCCCCAGCATTTT
clone size: few
J gene: TRBJ1-5
V gene: TRBV24-1
CDR3 length: 15
D gene: TRBD1

CDR3 protein: CASRKDREAAYEQYF
CDR3 DNA: TGTGCCAGCAGAAAGGACAGAGAAGCAGCCTACGAGCAGTACTTC
clone size: .
J gene: TRBJ2-7
V gene: TRBV6-6
CDR3 length: 15
D gene: .

CDR3 protein: CASSHDRTSEETQYF
CDR3 DNA: TGTGCCAGCAGCCACGATCGGACTAGCGAAGAGACCCAGTACTTC
clone size: once
J gene: TRBJ2-5
V gene: TRBV4-2
CDR3 length: 15
D gene: TRBD2

CDR3 protein: CASSLVDSSYNSPLHF
CDR3 DNA: TGTGCCAGCAGCCTAGTCGATAGCTCCTATAATTCACCCCTCCACTTT
clone size: .
J gene: TRBJ1-6
V gene: TRBV11-2
CDR3 length: 16
D gene: .

CDR3 protein: CASSIAGINEQYF
CDR3 DNA: TGTGCCAGCAGCATAGCGGGAATCAACGAGCAGTACTTC
clone size: .
J gene: TRBJ2-7
V gene: TRBV12-3/TRBV12-4
CDR3 length: 13
D gene: TRBD2

CDR3 protein: CASSQASGSYNEQFF
CDR3 DNA: TGCGCCAGCAGCCAAGCTAGCGGCTCCTACAATGAGCAGTTCTTC
clone size: .
J gene: TRBJ2-1
V gene: TRBV4-3
CDR3 length: 15
D gene: TRBD2

CDR3 protein: CASSRTATGYNEQFF
CDR3 DNA: TGTGCCAGCAGCCGAACCGCGACTGGATACAATGAGCAGTTCTTC
clone size: .
J gene: TRBJ2-1
V gene: TRBV7-8
CDR3 length: 15
D gene: .

CDR3 protein: CSVVGTSGTGELFF
CDR3 DNA: TGCAGCGTTGTAGGGACTAGCGGCACCGGGGAGCTGTTTTTT
clone size: .
J gene: TRBJ2-2
V gene: TRBV29-1
CDR3 length: 14
D gene: TRBD2

CDR3 protein: CASSDRDIQYF
CDR3 DNA: TGTGCCAGTAGTGACCGGGACATCCAGTACTTC
clone size: .
J gene: TRBJ2-7
V gene: TRBV19
CDR3 length: 11
D gene: .

CDR3 protein: CATSRDAMIRASGTREETQYF
CDR3 DNA: TGTGCCACCAGCAGAGATGCAATGATTCGGGCTAGCGGGACGAGAGAAGAGACCCAGTACTTC
clone size: .
J gene: TRBJ2-5
V gene: TRBV15
CDR3 length: 21
D gene: TRBD2

CDR3 protein: CASSQGLSTDTQYF
CDR3 DNA: TGTGCCAGCAGCCAGGGACTCAGCACAGATACGCAGTATTTT
clone size: .
J gene: TRBJ2-3
V gene: TRBV4-2
CDR3 length: 14
D gene: .